These T cell receptor beta chains were read from a single sample in a study of vaccination and CD4 T cells after COVID-19. TCRdb fed the PCR reads into MiXCR, producing one record per CDR3 protein. The sample has approximately 12,000 distinct CDR3 sequences, around half seen once. No antigen has been assigned to these receptors. The material was cultured CD4+ T cells from blood, obtained after SARS-CoV-2 vaccination. The receptors were sampled from a human donor with COVID-19. Each CDR3 is given with its conserved first and last residue. D genes are given only for firm matches. Where a row states a size, it is once, few, many or the class of an expanded clone; other rows omit it.

d_gene | abundance | j_gene | len | v_gene | CDR3nt | CDR3aa
TRBD1 | . | TRBJ2-1 | 14 | TRBV24-1 | TGTGCCACCAGTGAGTCAGGGGGCGGGAATGAGCAGTTCTTC | CATSESGGGNEQFF
TRBD1 | few | TRBJ2-6 | 17 | TRBV6-1 | TGTGCCAGCAGTGACGGACAGGGGATCTCTGGGGCCAACGTCCTGACTTTC | CASSDGQGISGANVLTF
. | few | TRBJ1-2 | 12 | TRBV2 | TGTGCCAGCACGACTGAAAACTATGGCTACACCTTC | CASTTENYGYTF
. | . | TRBJ1-1 | 12 | TRBV20-1 | TGCAGTGCTAGTTCCCCGAACACTGAAGCTTTCTTT | CSASSPNTEAFF
TRBD2 | . | TRBJ2-7 | 13 | TRBV10-1 | TGCGCCAGCAGTAACCGGGGGGGGAACGAGCAGTACTTC | CASSNRGGNEQYF
. | . | TRBJ1-2 | 12 | TRBV15 | TGTGCCACCAGCAGAGAGGGGGGTGGCTACACCTTC | CATSREGGGYTF
TRBD1 | . | TRBJ1-2 | 15 | TRBV28 | TGTGCCAGCAGTAAAACCGGGACAGCGCTATCCGGCTACACCTTC | CASSKTGTALSGYTF
. | few | TRBJ1-5 | 16 | TRBV27 | TGTGCCAGCAGCACCGGGACATCATTGGAGAATCAGCCCCAGCATTTT | CASSTGTSLENQPQHF
. | . | TRBJ1-2 | 14 | TRBV14 | TGTGCCAGCAGCCAAGTTGGGACACCTCTTGGCTACACCTTC | CASSQVGTPLGYTF
TRBD2 | . | TRBJ2-3 | 16 | TRBV20-1 | TGCAGTGCCGATTTCGGGGGGGGCCGTCCCACAGATACGCAGTATTTT | CSADFGGGRPTDTQYF
TRBD1 | . | TRBJ1-2 | 12 | TRBV20-1 | TGCAGTGCTAGGTTCACAGGGGCCGGCTACACCTTC | CSARFTGAGYTF
TRBD1 | few | TRBJ1-5 | 15 | TRBV5-8 | TGTGCCAGCAGCGACAGGGTTGGGAGCAATCAGCCCCAGCATTTT | CASSDRVGSNQPQHF
. | . | TRBJ2-7 | 12 | TRBV7-9 | TGTGCCAGCACCTGGGGGGATTACGAGCAGTACTTC | CASTWGDYEQYF
. | . | TRBJ2-2 | 12 | TRBV6-5 | TGTGCCAGCAGTTACCTTTCGGGGGAGCTGTTTTTT | CASSYLSGELFF
. | . | TRBJ1-2 | 13 | TRBV6-1 | TGTGCCGGCAAGGAGGGTAGTCCCTATGGCTACACCTTC | CAGKEGSPYGYTF
. | . | TRBJ1-2 | 16 | TRBV6-2/TRBV6-3 | TGTGCCAGCAGATCTTATTCTCGTTCCCGGGACTATGGCTACACCTTC | CASRSYSRSRDYGYTF
. | . | TRBJ2-1 | 14 | TRBV20-1 | TGCAGTGCGCCAACGGGGGTATCCTACAATGAGCAGTTCTTC | CSAPTGVSYNEQFF
TRBD2 | . | TRBJ2-7 | 13 | TRBV6-5 | TGTGCCAGCAGTTACGGACGGGAGGGCGAGCAGTACTTC | CASSYGREGEQYF
. | . | TRBJ1-2 | 13 | TRBV20-1 | TGCAGTGCTAGGGACAAAGTGAACTATGGCTACACCTTC | CSARDKVNYGYTF
. | once | TRBJ2-4 | 15 | TRBV6-1 | TGTGCCAGCAGCCCGGTGGGGTGGGACAAAAACATTCAGTACTTC | CASSPVGWDKNIQYF
TRBD1 | . | TRBJ1-1 | 12 | TRBV7-2 | TGTGCCAGCAGCCCCGGGACAGAGAAAGCTTTCTTT | CASSPGTEKAFF
TRBD1 | large | TRBJ1-1 | 14 | TRBV11-2 | TGTGCCAGCAGCCTGGGACAGGGGAACACTGAAGCTTTCTTT | CASSLGQGNTEAFF
. | . | TRBJ1-2 | 14 | TRBV7-9 | TGTGCCAGCCTCGCGAGGGAGTCTTCCTATGGCTACACCTTC | CASLARESSYGYTF
. | few | TRBJ1-5 | 15 | TRBV6-1 | TGTGCCGGCCACGACGGGGTATCCCTCAATCAGCCCCAGCATTTT | CAGHDGVSLNQPQHF
. | . | TRBJ2-3 | 14 | TRBV20-1 | TGCAGTGCTAGAGGTCAGGGGAAAACAGATACGCAGTATTTT | CSARGQGKTDTQYF
. | . | TRBJ2-5 | 13 | TRBV5-1 | TGCGCCAGCAGCTTGGAGGGAGTCGAGACCCAGTACTTC | CASSLEGVETQYF
. | few | TRBJ1-2 | 11 | TRBV6-1 | TGTGCCAGCAGGGACAAAGGTGGCTACACCTTC | CASRDKGGYTF
TRBD2 | . | TRBJ2-5 | 16 | TRBV19 | TGTGCCAGCCGGCTAGCGGGGGCCCTAACGGAGGGGACCCAGTACTTC | CASRLAGALTEGTQYF
TRBD1 | . | TRBJ1-1 | 15 | TRBV6-1 | TGTGCCAGCGCTTTCGCCGGGACAGCGAACACTGAAGCTTTCTTT | CASAFAGTANTEAFF
TRBD1 | . | TRBJ1-4 | 16 | TRBV19 | TGTGCCAGTAGTATAGGCCGACAGGGGGTAGGAGAAAAACTGTTTTTT | CASSIGRQGVGEKLFF
. | few | TRBJ1-5 | 13 | TRBV24-1 | TGTGCCACCAGTGGGGACCACAATCAGCCCCAGCATTTT | CATSGDHNQPQHF
TRBD1 | . | TRBJ1-3 | 17 | TRBV20-1 | TGCAGTGCTAGCGACGAGGCCGGGACAGGGACTGGAAACACCATATATTTT | CSASDEAGTGTGNTIYF
. | . | TRBJ2-4 | 14 | TRBV2 | TGTGCCAGCTGCATCACAGGGACGGAAAACATTCAGTACTTC | CASCITGTENIQYF
. | . | TRBJ2-2 | 13 | TRBV19 | TGTGCCAGTAGTATAGTGGGAGCCGGGGAGCTGTTTTTT | CASSIVGAGELFF
TRBD1 | . | TRBJ2-7 | 16 | TRBV6-5 | TGTGCCAGCAGTTCCTCGGGGACAGACTACCTCTACGAGCAGTACTTC | CASSSSGTDYLYEQYF
. | . | TRBJ1-2 | 14 | TRBV7-9 | TGTGCCAGCAGCTTAGTGTCAGGGGACTATGGCTACACCTTC | CASSLVSGDYGYTF
. | medium-sized | TRBJ2-5 | 15 | TRBV5-1 | TGCGCCAGCAGCTTGGACAGTAGGGGGTGGGAGACCCAGTACTTC | CASSLDSRGWETQYF
. | . | TRBJ1-4 | 14 | TRBV7-6 | TGTGCCAGCAGCTTGGCGACGACTAATGAAAAACTGTTTTTT | CASSLATTNEKLFF
. | few | TRBJ1-1 | 13 | TRBV20-1 | TGCAGTGCCGCCGAGGGCGCGAACACTGAAGCTTTCTTT | CSAAEGANTEAFF
. | . | TRBJ2-3 | 12 | TRBV27 | TGTGCCAGCAGTTTGATCGGTATGGCGCAGTATTTT | CASSLIGMAQYF
. | . | TRBJ1-5 | 16 | TRBV20-1 | TGCAGTGCCCAGCGGACAGATATGAATCGCAATCAGCCCCAGCATTTT | CSAQRTDMNRNQPQHF
. | . | TRBJ2-5 | 16 | TRBV6-2/TRBV6-3 | TGTGCCAGCAGGCCCTTGGGGGTGGGCTGGCAAGAGACCCAGTACTTC | CASRPLGVGWQETQYF
. | . | TRBJ1-2 | 17 | TRBV11-2 | TGTGCCAGCAGCCCCCCGGGCCGGGCACAGGCGAACTATGGCTACACCTTC | CASSPPGRAQANYGYTF
TRBD1 | few | TRBJ1-6 | 14 | TRBV19 | TGTGCCAGTACCCGGGGACAGGGCATAGCTCCCCTCCACTTT | CASTRGQGIAPLHF
. | few | TRBJ2-7 | 15 | TRBV21-1 | TGTGCCAGCACCATTACAGGGGGCGCTCAGAACGAGCAGTACTTC | CASTITGGAQNEQYF
. | . | TRBJ2-7 | 13 | TRBV4-2 | TGTGCCAGCAGCCCGGGCCTCGCGGACGAGCAGTACTTC | CASSPGLADEQYF
. | . | TRBJ1-5 | 13 | TRBV28 | TGTGCCAGCACCCGCGCGATCGTTCAGCCCCAGCATTTT | CASTRAIVQPQHF
. | . | TRBJ2-5 | 18 | TRBV7-2 | TGTGCCAGCAGCTACCGTGGGACGGGGGCGAGGTTGCAAGAGACCCAGTACTTC | CASSYRGTGARLQETQYF
. | . | TRBJ1-1 | 13 | TRBV25-1 | TGTGCCAGCAGCCCCCTAGTCGGAACTGAAGCTTTCTTT | CASSPLVGTEAFF
. | . | TRBJ1-5 | 15 | TRBV20-1 | TGCAGTGCTAGAGATCTGGGAGGGTTCAATCAGCCCCAGCATTTT | CSARDLGGFNQPQHF
. | . | TRBJ2-7 | 15 | TRBV6-1 | TGTGCCAGCAGAAGACAGGACGAGCCTTCCTACGAGCAGTACTTC | CASRRQDEPSYEQYF
TRBD1 | once | TRBJ2-5 | 14 | TRBV27 | TGTGCCAGCAGTTTATCGAACAGGGGAGAGACCCAGTACTTC | CASSLSNRGETQYF
. | few | TRBJ1-1 | 16 | TRBV20-1 | TGCAGTGCTAGAGATAGCGGGGGCGACGCCCCACGGGGAGCTTTCTTT | CSARDSGGDAPRGAFF
. | . | TRBJ2-5 | 13 | TRBV10-3 | TGTGCCATCAGCCCGACAGGGAGGGAGACCCAGTACTTC | CAISPTGRETQYF
. | few | TRBJ2-4 | 14 | TRBV11-3 | TGTGCCAGCAGCTTGGACAGCCCTAAAAACATTCAGTACTTC | CASSLDSPKNIQYF
TRBD1 | . | TRBJ1-5 | 12 | TRBV28 | TGTGCCAGCACCAGGGGGACAGGACTCGGGCATTTT | CASTRGTGLGHF
. | few | TRBJ2-5 | 11 | TRBV20-1 | TGCAGTGCTAGAGCCGGGGAGACCCAGTACTTC | CSARAGETQYF
TRBD1 | . | TRBJ1-4 | 14 | TRBV6-1 | TGTGCCAGCAGCCACCGACAGGGTTTAATGTCACTGTTTTTT | CASSHRQGLMSLFF
. | . | TRBJ2-1 | 14 | TRBV6-1 | TGTGCCAGCACTAAGAGACCAACCTACAATGAGCAGTTCTTC | CASTKRPTYNEQFF